This section outlines one TCR beta chain sequence together with its context. This sample was taken from a study of blood T cell repertoires in COVID-19. TCRdb keeps only in-frame clones here, not all; method: immunoSEQ multiplex PCR. The data contain around 200,000 clones, 70% to 90% of them singletons. Germline V lookup: CDR1 SGHNT, CDR2 YYREEE (reference sequence). V was shortened by 0 bases and J by 0 bases, with 9 bases between the two germline ends. This CDR3 comprises 15 residues. The sequence was obtained from a man aged 65 to 85 with active or convalescent COVID-19. The chain uses TRBV5-4 and TRBJ2-5; possible D gene TRBD2, 5 bases. Sequencing input: peripheral blood. CDR3 nucleotide sequence: TGTGCCAGCAGCTTGGCCGGACTGAACCAAGAGACCCAGTACTTC. The encoded protein is CASSLAGLNQETQYF.